This TCR beta chain emerged from a study of shared clonotypes between healthy human individuals. Study in general: With ages of 18 to 49, the donors were two women and a few men.

The study's findings and limits: Naive subsets, compared against memory subsets, generally had larger estimated richness values.

Authors' data handling: As immunoSEQ supplied junction-only sequences (without quality scores), filtering differed. Profiling relied on immunoSEQ multiplex PCR, and the TCRdb table lists in-frame clones only, not all of them. The V and J calls and clone size come from that table; D and trimming were worked out from the DNA. The sample lists around 700,000 clones, about three quarters seen once, with around 2% in the top ten. Comment on this clone: Its antigen is not identified.

The CDR3 covers 15 residues. CDR1 is MDHEN, CDR2 SYDVKM, per germline. With V trimmed by 2 bases and J by 9 bases, 8 bases remained unmatched. The receptor was isolated from a woman aged 30 to 39 in good health. The specimen was memory CD4+ T cells sorted from blood. Specified subset: CD45RA-negative fraction. This chain links TRBV28 with TRBJ2-1; 9 bases are a match to TRBD2. CDR3 DNA: TGTGCCAGCAGTTTAGTGGTAGCGGGAGATCGTGAGCAGTTCTTC. The encoded protein is CASSLVVAGDREQFF.